Presented here are 29 T cell receptor beta chains from one specimen sequenced in a study of cytomegalovirus exposure and HLA in healthy donors. This PCR relied on a set of 60 Vbeta primers and 13 Jbeta primers. Some clones are missing from TCRdb's copy, which holds only in-frame ones; the method was immunoSEQ multiplex PCR. The table lists just over 95,000 clones, about 77% of them singletons, with around 5.3% in the top ten. The material sequenced was PBMCs. All receptors derive from a woman aged 40 to 49 in good health and CMV-seronegative.

This clone was recorded a few times. The chain recombines TRBV4-1 with TRBJ1-6; TRBD1 matches 7 bases. The CDR3 spans 16 residues. Per the germline V gene, CDR1 is MGHRA and CDR2 is YSYEKL. The V gene end was trimmed by 2 bases and the J gene end by 9 bases; junction bases not matched to a gene: 10. As DNA, the CDR3 is TGCGCCAGCAGCCAAACGGCCGGGACAGTGAGTTCACCCCTCCACTTT. This encodes CASSQTAGTVSSPLHF.

The chain has TRBV7-2 and TRBJ2-5; D gene uncertain. Germline values: CDR1 SGHTA, CDR2 FQGNSA. V was shortened by 1 base and J by 3 bases, with 6 bases between the two germline ends. The CDR3 has 13 residues. Here the CDR3 reads CASSLGPKETQYF. DNA for the CDR3: TGTGCCAGCAGCTTAGGGCCGAAAGAGACCCAGTACTTC.

This clone came up once. The J gene is TRBJ1-4, the V gene TRBV5-8; the match to TRBD1 covers 9 bases. Germline V lookup: CDR1 SGHTS, CDR2 YDEGEE. This CDR3 has 15 amino acids. V was clipped by 0 bases and J by 7 bases; unmatched bases: 4. The CDR3 coding sequence is TGTGCCAGCAGCTTGGGCGGGACAGGGCTTGAAAAACTGTTTTTT. Protein: CASSLGGTGLEKLFF.

The chain uses TRBV7-2 and TRBJ1-2; D unresolved. Germline CDR1 reads SGHTA; CDR2 reads FQGNSA. The CDR3 extends over 16 amino acids. The V gene lost 2 bases and the J gene lost 2 bases, with 15 bases spanning the gap. The CDR3 is CASSLSADGLNYGYTF. CDR3 nucleotide sequence: TGTGCCAGCAGCTTATCGGCGGACGGACTGAACTATGGCTACACCTTC.

The V gene is TRBV28, the J gene TRBJ1-1; D not certain. Trimming removed 1 base from V and 5 bases from J, with 26 bases in between. The CDR3 covers 19 residues. Germline lookup yields CDR1 MDHEN and CDR2 SYDVKM. CDR3 coding DNA: TGTGCCAGCAGTTTATATAGGGTTCGGAGGAAATTAACAGATACTGAAGCTTTCTTT. This gives the protein CASSLYRVRRKLTDTEAFF.

The chain is built from TRBV28 and TRBJ1-1, with a tentative D call TRBD1 (6 bases). The CDR3 sequence is 16 residues long. Germline CDR1 is MDHEN and CDR2 is SYDVKM. V lost 7 bases and J 0 bases, leaving 18 bases between the germline ends. The chain's CDR3 is CASNPWTASMNTEAFF. The CDR3 DNA reads TGTGCCAGCAATCCCTGGACAGCCTCCATGAACACTGAAGCTTTCTTT.

V is TRBV29-1 and J is TRBJ1-4; maybe TRBD1 (5 bases). V lost 2 bases to trimming and J lost 8 bases, with 18 bases between them. CDR1 and CDR2 (germline): SQVTM, ANQGSEA. The CDR3 has 15 amino acids. The CDR3: CSVELAGWEGEKLFF. The CDR3 coding sequence is TGCAGCGTTGAACTAGCAGGGTGGGAGGGGGAAAAACTGTTTTTT.

This clone was recorded a few times. CDR3 protein: CASSKGLAGGTHIQYF. The CDR3 DNA is TGTGCCAGCAGTAAGGGACTAGCGGGGGGTACCCACATTCAGTACTTC. The J gene is TRBJ2-4, the V gene TRBV27; TRBD2 aligns across 15 bases. Germline lookup yields CDR1 MNHEY and CDR2 SMNVEV (reference sequence). V was clipped by 5 bases and J by 8 bases; unmatched bases: 7. The CDR3 is 16 residues long.

J is TRBJ1-1 and V is TRBV9; D ambiguous. The CDR3 spans 12 residues. Deletions cut 2 bases from V and 3 bases from J, with 5 bases between. The germline CDR1 and CDR2 sequences are SGDLS and YYNGEE. The chain's CDR3 is CASSVGDTEAFF. CDR3 nucleotides: TGTGCCAGCAGCGTCGGGGACACTGAAGCTTTCTTT.

This clone came up many times. This rearrangement joins TRBV19 to TRBJ1-5; possibly TRBD1 for D (5 bases). V was trimmed by 7 bases and J by 7 bases, leaving 29 bases between them. The V gene's germline CDR1 is LNHDA and CDR2 SQIVND (reference sequence). CDR3 length equals 18 residues. CDR3 DNA: TGTGCCAGTAACACCGATCAGGGATTTAAGCAAAAGGGCCAGCCCCAGCATTTT. It encodes CASNTDQGFKQKGQPQHF.

V is TRBV9 and J is TRBJ1-5; the D is unclear. V dropped 6 bases and J dropped 0 bases, with 16 bases sitting between them. The germline V gene encodes CDR1 SGDLS and CDR2 YYNGEE. The CDR3 loop spans 16 amino acids. CDR3 bases: TGTGCCAGCATCTCGACCCGGAGAGATAGCAATCAGCCCCAGCATTTT. Translating gives CASISTRRDSNQPQHF.

This chain joins TRBV7-6 and TRBJ1-1, with D maybe TRBD1 (5 bases). The germline V and J ends were trimmed by 3 bases and 0 bases, with 5 bases remaining between them. CDR1 and CDR2 from the germline V gene are SGHVS and FNYEAQ. CDR3 length: 13 residues. The CDR3, as DNA: TGTGCCAGCAGCTTGACAGTGAACACTGAAGCTTTCTTT. This translates into CASSLTVNTEAFF.

This sequence joins TRBV29-1 and TRBJ1-1; 8 bases match TRBD1. CDR3 length equals 18 residues. V was pared by 0 bases and J by 0 bases, with 12 bases of the junction left unmatched. Per germline, CDR1 SQVTM and CDR2 ANQGSEA. The CDR3 region is CSVEDRQGAGWMNTEAFF. In DNA, the CDR3 is TGCAGCGTTGAAGATCGTCAGGGGGCAGGATGGATGAACACTGAAGCTTTCTTT.

The count of this clone is one. This chain uses TRBV29-1 with TRBJ1-1, with a tentative D call TRBD1 (5 bases). Per the germline V gene, CDR1 is SQVTM and CDR2 is ANQGSEA. V lost 0 bases, J lost 7 bases, and 15 bases lay in between. There are 14 residues in the CDR3. The CDR3 nucleotides are TGCAGCGTTGAAGATTCGGGTGGCAGGGATGAAGCTTTCTTT. Protein product: CSVEDSGGRDEAFF. The full variable domain, with the rest looked up from reference TRBV29-1 and TRBJ1-1, is SAVISQKPSRDICQRGTSLTIQCQVDSQVTMMFWYRQQPGQSLTLIATANQGSEATYESGFVIDKFPISRPNLTFSTLTVSNMSPEDSSIYLCSVEDSGGRDEAFFGQGTRLTVV.

The chain joins TRBV6-5 to TRBJ1-6; D uncertain. Germline CDR1 reads MNHEY; CDR2 reads SVGAGI. The CDR3 is made up of 13 amino acids. V shed 6 bases and J shed 7 bases, with 10 bases lying between them. The CDR3 region is CASSPEGNSPLHF. The CDR3 region has the DNA TGTGCCAGCAGCCCCGAGGGCAATTCACCCCTCCACTTT.

This clone appeared once. The chain employs TRBV5-6 and TRBJ1-2; 8 bases map to TRBD1. V lost 2 bases to trimming and J lost 7 bases; unmatched junction nucleotides: 4. The germline CDR1 and CDR2 sequences are SGHDT and YYEEEE. The CDR3 totals 13 residues. The CDR3 spells CASSLQTGAGYTF. CDR3 DNA: TGTGCCAGCAGCTTACAGACAGGGGCTGGCTACACCTTC.

The chain recombines TRBV4-1 with TRBJ2-3; the D gene is possibly TRBD2 (6 bases). The CDR3 has 15 amino acids. CDR1 is MGHRA and CDR2 is YSYEKL in the germline V gene. With 6 bases removed from V and 0 bases from J, the gap between germline ends came to 13 bases. The CDR3 nucleotides read TGCGCCAGCAGTCGGTCGCGGGGAAGCACAGATACGCAGTATTTT. Translating gives CASSRSRGSTDTQYF.

The J gene is TRBJ2-3, the V gene TRBV9; D is perhaps TRBD2 (6 bases). This CDR3 region has 16 residues. Germline V CDR1 and CDR2: SGDLS, YYNGEE. Trimming removed 0 bases from V and 1 base from J, with 12 bases in between. CDR3 nucleotides: TGTGCCAGCAGCGTAGTCGGCGGGGACGGCACAGATACGCAGTATTTT. It translates to CASSVVGGDGTDTQYF. The whole variable domain, filled in from reference TRBV9 and TRBJ2-3, reads DSGVTQTPKHLITATGQRVTLRCSPRSGDLSVYWYQQSLDQGLQFLIQYYNGEERAKGNILERFSAQQFPDLHSELNLSSLELGDSALYFCASSVVGGDGTDTQYFGPGTRLTVL.

The chain joins TRBV6-5 to TRBJ2-1, with TRBD2 matching 9 bases. Germline V gives CDR1 MNHEY, CDR2 SVGAGI. V lost 7 bases and J lost 7; bases outside the gene matches: 8. The CDR3 totals 14 residues. The CDR3 region has the DNA TGTGCCAGCAAAGAGCGGGGGGCGGCTAATGAGCAGTTCTTC. It is translated as CASKERGAANEQFF.

V gene TRBV6-7 combines with J gene TRBJ2-1; the match to TRBD1 covers 7 bases. TRBV6-7 is classed as an ORF, of uncertain function. This CDR3 spans 16 amino acids. With V trimmed by 4 bases and J by 6 bases, 12 bases remained unmatched. The CDR3 DNA is TGTGCCAGCAGTTTATGTGGGACAGCCAACGCCAATGAGCAGTTCTTC. It codes for CASSLCGTANANEQFF.

The chain carries TRBV5-1 and TRBJ1-1; perhaps TRBD1 as D (6 bases). The CDR3 runs to 15 residues. Germline values: CDR1 SGHRS, CDR2 YFSETQ. Trimming pared 5 bases from V and 2 bases from J, leaving 16 bases between. The CDR3 DNA follows: TGCGCCAGCAGGCAAATGATGACAGGAAACACTGAAGCTTTCTTT. Its protein product is CASRQMMTGNTEAFF.

The count of this clone is one. The chain links TRBV6-1 to TRBJ1-5; 9 bases match TRBD1. CDR1 is MNHNS and CDR2 is SASEGT in the germline V gene. The ends lost 3 bases at V and 0 bases at J; junction bases unmatched: 9. The CDR3 totals 18 residues. CDR3 loop: CASSDYPTGGYSNQPQHF. The CDR3 DNA reads TGTGCCAGCAGTGATTACCCGACAGGGGGTTATAGCAATCAGCCCCAGCATTTT.

V and J are TRBV7-2 and TRBJ1-2; possibly TRBD1 for D (6 bases). The CDR3 is 16 amino acids. The germline V and J ends were trimmed by 2 bases and 4 bases, with 17 bases remaining between them. CDR1 is SGHTA and CDR2 is FQGNSA in the germline V gene. The DNA for the CDR3 is TGTGCCAGCAGCTTAACCACCACAGGGAACACCTATGGCTACACCTTC. It encodes CASSLTTTGNTYGYTF. Based on the CDR3 plus reference TRBV7-2 and TRBJ1-2, the full variable domain is GAGVSQSPSNKVTEKGKDVELRCDPISGHTALYWYRQSLGQGLEFLIYFQGNSAPDKSGLPSDRFSAERTGGSVSTLTIQRTQQEDSAVYLCASSLTTTGNTYGYTFGSGTRLTVV.

The rearrangement joins TRBV2 to TRBJ1-1; the D gene is possibly TRBD1 (6 bases). This CDR3 contains 13 residues. Trimming removed 7 bases at V and 2 bases at J, with 11 bases between. The germline V gene has CDR1 SNHLY and CDR2 FYNNEI. Written as DNA, the CDR3 is TGTGCCAGCACCATGGACAGTAACACTGAAGCTTTCTTT. It is translated as CASTMDSNTEAFF.

The chain has TRBV1 and TRBJ2-7; the table's D call TRBD2 went unverified against the DNA. TRBV1 is noted as a pseudogene. This CDR3 region has 13 residues. CDR3 in DNA: TGCACCTCCGGACTAGCGGGGGCCCACGAGCAGTACTTC. Encoded protein: CTSGLAGAHEQYF.

The chain is built from TRBV5-1 and TRBJ1-1; possible D gene TRBD1, 6 bases. The CDR3 extends over 12 amino acids. V lost 2 bases and J 6 bases, leaving 8 bases between the germline ends. CDR1 is SGHRS and CDR2 is YFSETQ in the germline V gene. CDR3 residues: CASSFGQSEAFF. The CDR3 region has the DNA TGCGCCAGCAGCTTCGGACAGTCTGAAGCTTTCTTT.

The chain combines TRBV2 with TRBJ2-6; TRBD1 matches 7 bases. Unmatched junction bases numbered 2, after V lost 4 bases and J lost 2 bases. The CDR3 has 15 residues. The germline V gene encodes CDR1 SNHLY and CDR2 FYNNEI. For the CDR3, the DNA is TGTGCCAGCAGTGGAGGGGGCGCTGGGGCCAACGTCCTGACTTTC. It specifies CASSGGGAGANVLTF.

V is TRBV5-6 and J is TRBJ1-2; D may be TRBD1 (6 bases). V gave up 1 base and J gave up 2 bases, with 15 bases separating them. The CDR3 is 16 residues long. Germline assignment: CDR1 SGHDT and CDR2 YYEEEE. The CDR3 sequence: CASSLSGRGSNYGYTF. Here the CDR3 DNA reads TGTGCCAGCAGCTTGTCGGGCAGGGGTTCAAACTATGGCTACACCTTC.

The chain recombines TRBV30 with TRBJ2-7; 7 bases line up with TRBD2. This CDR3 contains 13 residues. V shed 1 base and J 4 bases; nucleotides not matched to a gene: 4. CDR1 and CDR2 (germline): GTSNPN, SVGIG (reference sequence). The CDR3 sequence: CAWSGGGGYEQYF. CDR3 in DNA: TGTGCCTGGAGTGGGGGCGGGGGTTACGAGCAGTACTTC.